This is a list of T cell receptor beta chains from one sample in a study of T cells in Graves' hyperthyroidism and ophthalmopathy. TCRdb used MiXCR to reprocess the multiplex PCR reads, holding one entry per CDR3 protein. Here the sample spans under 400,000 distinct CDR3 sequences, 16% being singletons. The sample comprised blood. The receptors here all came from a man aged 25-40 years with Graves' hyperthyroidism. CDR3s include the opening cysteine and the closing phenylalanine or tryptophan. Clone size is given for some rows only: seen once, a few or many times, or a class if the clone is expanded.

cdr3_aa clone_size v_call
CASSFGRGTYEQYF many TRBV28
CVSALQSDTQYF many TRBV11-2
CASSPGPGNNEQFF many TRBV5-1
CASSLFSGLYQETQYF few TRBV5-6
CASRVLAGGPSHEQYF many TRBV11-2
CASSVDLISYNEQFF . TRBV2
CASSQEAPDTQYF . TRBV14
CASSPSYLAPWANVLTF . TRBV9
CASGVRDEQFF many TRBV11-3
CASSPASGANVLTF many TRBV2
CASSLVVNTGELFF few TRBV11-2
CASSLNRGIQYF many TRBV28
CSASIPGGRTDTQYF few TRBV20-1
CATSDPGHGDIQYF . TRBV24-1
CASSEALAGGHYEQYF many TRBV2
CAISESGADTQYF few TRBV10-3
CAISESEGRNQPQHF many TRBV10-3
CAWSVRDEQFF many TRBV30
CASRHVSAGGTDTQYF . TRBV6-1
CASSQRDNSNQPQHF . TRBV4-1
CASSPLGLAGVTGELFF many TRBV6-1
CASSPMNQGAYTEAFF many TRBV18
CSVGHRGGNTIYF . TRBV29-1
CASTRTSGRGDTQYF many TRBV12-3/TRBV12-4
CASSSGSATGELFF many TRBV28
CASGSTNTGELFF . TRBV10-1
CASSYQPGKLNTEAFF few TRBV6-5
CASSSLTGDYEQYF few TRBV11-2
CAISESGRGTEAFF many TRBV10-3
CASSLQTSGRNDEQFF . TRBV11-2
CASSKTGTPGTEAFF many TRBV11-2
CSAMRQTGEGWPQHF few TRBV20-1
CASSRNSGQGATGELFF . TRBV4-1
CASSRFIAAEQYF many TRBV7-9
CASSLSSPLHF . TRBV12-3/TRBV12-4
CASRGQGASAFF many TRBV2
CASSGFRDDNYEQYF . TRBV2
CASSPRALAGGYTF many TRBV28
CSARWIAGASDTQYF . TRBV20-1
CASSYYRAPSTDTQYF few TRBV6-5